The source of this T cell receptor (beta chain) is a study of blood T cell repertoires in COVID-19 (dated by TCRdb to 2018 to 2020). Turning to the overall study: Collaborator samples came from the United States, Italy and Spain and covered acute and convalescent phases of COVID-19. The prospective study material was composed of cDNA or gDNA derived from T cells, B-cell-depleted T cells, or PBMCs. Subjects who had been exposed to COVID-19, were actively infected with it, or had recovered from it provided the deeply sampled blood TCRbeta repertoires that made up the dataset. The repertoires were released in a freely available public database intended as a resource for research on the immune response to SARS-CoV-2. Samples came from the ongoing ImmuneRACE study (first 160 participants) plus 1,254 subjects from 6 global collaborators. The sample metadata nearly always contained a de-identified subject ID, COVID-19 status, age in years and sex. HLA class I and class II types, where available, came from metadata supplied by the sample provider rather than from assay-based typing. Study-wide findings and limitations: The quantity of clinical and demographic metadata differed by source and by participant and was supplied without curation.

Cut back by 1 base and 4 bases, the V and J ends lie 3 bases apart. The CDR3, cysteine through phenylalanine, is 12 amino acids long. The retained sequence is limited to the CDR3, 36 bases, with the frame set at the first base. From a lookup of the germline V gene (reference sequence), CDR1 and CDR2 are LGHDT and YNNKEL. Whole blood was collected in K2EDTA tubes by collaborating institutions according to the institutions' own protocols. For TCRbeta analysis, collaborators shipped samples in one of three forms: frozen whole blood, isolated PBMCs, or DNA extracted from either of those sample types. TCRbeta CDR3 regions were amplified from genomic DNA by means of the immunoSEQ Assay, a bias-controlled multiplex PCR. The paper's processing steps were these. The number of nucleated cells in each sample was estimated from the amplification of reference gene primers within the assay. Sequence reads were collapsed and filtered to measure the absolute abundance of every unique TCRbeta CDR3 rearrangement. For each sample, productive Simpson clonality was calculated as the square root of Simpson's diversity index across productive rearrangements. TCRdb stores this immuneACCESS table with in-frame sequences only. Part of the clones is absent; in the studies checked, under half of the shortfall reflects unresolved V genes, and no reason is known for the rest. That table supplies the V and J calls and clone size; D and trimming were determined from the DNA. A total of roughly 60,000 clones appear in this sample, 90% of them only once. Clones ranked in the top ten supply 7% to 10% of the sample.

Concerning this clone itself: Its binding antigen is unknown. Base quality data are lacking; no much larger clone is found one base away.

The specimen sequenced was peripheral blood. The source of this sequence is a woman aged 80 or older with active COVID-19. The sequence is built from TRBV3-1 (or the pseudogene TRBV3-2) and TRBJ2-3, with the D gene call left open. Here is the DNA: TGTGCCAGCAGCCAAGCCTCAGATACGCAGTATTTT. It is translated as CASSQASDTQYF.